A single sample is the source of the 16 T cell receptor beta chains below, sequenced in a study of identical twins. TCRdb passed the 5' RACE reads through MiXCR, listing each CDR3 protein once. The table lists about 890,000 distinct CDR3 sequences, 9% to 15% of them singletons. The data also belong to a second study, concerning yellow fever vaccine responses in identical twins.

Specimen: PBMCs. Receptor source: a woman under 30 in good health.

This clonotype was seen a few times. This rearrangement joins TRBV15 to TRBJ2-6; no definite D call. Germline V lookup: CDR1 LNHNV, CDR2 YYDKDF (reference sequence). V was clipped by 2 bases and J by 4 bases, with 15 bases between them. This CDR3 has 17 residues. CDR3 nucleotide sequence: TGTGCCACCAGCAGACTCCCCTCATGGTCCGGGGCCAACGTCCTGACTTTC. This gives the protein CATSRLPSWSGANVLTF. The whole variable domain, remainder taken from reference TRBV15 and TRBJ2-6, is DAMVIQNPRYQVTQFGKPVTLSCSQTLNHNVMYWYQQKSSQAPKLLFHYYDKDFNNEADTPDNFQSRRPNTSFCFLDIRSPGLGDTAMYLCATSRLPSWSGANVLTFGAGSRLTVL.

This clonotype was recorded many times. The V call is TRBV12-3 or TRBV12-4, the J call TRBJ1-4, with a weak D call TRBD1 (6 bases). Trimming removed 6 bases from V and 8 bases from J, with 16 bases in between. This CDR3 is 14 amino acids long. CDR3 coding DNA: TGTGCCAGCAGCAAACAGGGCTTGCGAGAAAAACTGTTTTTT. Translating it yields CASSKQGLREKLFF.

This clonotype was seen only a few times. This chain's CDR3 is CASMRRGRFGVGSPLHF. CDR3 DNA: TGTGCCAGCATGCGCCGCGGAAGGTTTGGTGTCGGATCACCCCTCCACTTT. The chain carries TRBV6-1 and TRBJ1-6; D is uncertain. Trimming cost V 7 bases and J 10 bases, with 26 bases left between them. The CDR3 contains 17 residues. CDR1 MNHNS and CDR2 SASEGT come from the germline V gene.

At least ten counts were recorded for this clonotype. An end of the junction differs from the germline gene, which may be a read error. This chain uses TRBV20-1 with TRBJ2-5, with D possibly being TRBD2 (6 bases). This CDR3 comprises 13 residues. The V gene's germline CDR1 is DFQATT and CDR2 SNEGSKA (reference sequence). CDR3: CSARGVAEETQYF. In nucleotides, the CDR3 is TGCAGTGCCAGAGGGGTAGCGGAAGAGACCCAGTACTTC.

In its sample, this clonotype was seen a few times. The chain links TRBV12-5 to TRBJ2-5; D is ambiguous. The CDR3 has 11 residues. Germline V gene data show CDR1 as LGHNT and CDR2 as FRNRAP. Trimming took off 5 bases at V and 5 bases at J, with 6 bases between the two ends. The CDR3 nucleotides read TGTGCTAGTGGTATCCATGAGACCCAGTACTTC. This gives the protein CASGIHETQYF.

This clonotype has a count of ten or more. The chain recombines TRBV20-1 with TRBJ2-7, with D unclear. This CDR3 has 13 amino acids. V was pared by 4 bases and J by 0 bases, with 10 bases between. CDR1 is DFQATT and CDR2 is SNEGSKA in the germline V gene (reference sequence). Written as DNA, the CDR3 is TGCAGTGCTAAATTGCCTAGCTCCTACGAGCAGTACTTC. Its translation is CSAKLPSSYEQYF.

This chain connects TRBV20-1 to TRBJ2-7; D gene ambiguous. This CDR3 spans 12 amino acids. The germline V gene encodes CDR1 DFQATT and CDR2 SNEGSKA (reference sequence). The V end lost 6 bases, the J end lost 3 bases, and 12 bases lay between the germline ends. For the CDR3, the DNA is TGCAGTGCCTGGGAAAACTACTACGAGCAGTACTTC. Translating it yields CSAWENYYEQYF.

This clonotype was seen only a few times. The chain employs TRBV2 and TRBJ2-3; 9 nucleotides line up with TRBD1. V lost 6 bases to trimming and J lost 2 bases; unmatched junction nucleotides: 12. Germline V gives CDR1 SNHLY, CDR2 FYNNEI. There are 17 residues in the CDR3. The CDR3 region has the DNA TGTGCCAGCAGGGACAGGGGACTATTGAGTATCACAGATACGCAGTATTTT. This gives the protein CASRDRGLLSITDTQYF.

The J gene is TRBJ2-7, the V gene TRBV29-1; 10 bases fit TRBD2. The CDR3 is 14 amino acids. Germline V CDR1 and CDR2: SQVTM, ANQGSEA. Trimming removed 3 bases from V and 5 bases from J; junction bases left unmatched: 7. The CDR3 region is CSVDLSSGRNEQYF. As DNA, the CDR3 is TGCAGCGTTGACCTTTCTAGCGGGAGAAACGAGCAGTACTTC.

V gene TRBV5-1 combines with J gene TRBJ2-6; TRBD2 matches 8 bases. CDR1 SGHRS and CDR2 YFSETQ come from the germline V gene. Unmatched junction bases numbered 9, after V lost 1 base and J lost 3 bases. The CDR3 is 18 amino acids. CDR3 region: CASSLLSRGALGANVLTF. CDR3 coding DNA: TGCGCCAGCAGCTTGTTGTCGCGGGGGGCTCTTGGGGCCAACGTCCTGACTTTC.

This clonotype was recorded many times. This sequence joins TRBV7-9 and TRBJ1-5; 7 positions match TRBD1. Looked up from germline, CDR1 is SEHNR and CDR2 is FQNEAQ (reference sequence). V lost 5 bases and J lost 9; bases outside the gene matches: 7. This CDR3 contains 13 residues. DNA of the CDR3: TGTGCCAGCAGCATCGACAGGGCCGGGCCCCAGCATTTT. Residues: CASSIDRAGPQHF.

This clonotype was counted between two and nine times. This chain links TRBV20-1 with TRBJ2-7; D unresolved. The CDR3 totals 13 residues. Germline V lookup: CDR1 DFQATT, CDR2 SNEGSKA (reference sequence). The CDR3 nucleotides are TGCAAGAATATTGGTCATCGCTCCTACGAGCAGTACGTC. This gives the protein CKNIGHRSYEQYV.

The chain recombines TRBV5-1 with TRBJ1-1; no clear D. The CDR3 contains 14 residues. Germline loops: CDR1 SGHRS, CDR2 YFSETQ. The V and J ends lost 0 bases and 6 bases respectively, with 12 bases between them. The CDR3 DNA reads TGCGCCAGCAGCTTGGATTCCGCGATCCCTGAAGCTTTCTTT. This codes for CASSLDSAIPEAFF.

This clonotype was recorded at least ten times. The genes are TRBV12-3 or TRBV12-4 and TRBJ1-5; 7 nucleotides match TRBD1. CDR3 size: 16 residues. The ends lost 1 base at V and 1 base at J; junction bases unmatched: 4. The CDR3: CASSLGPRGSNQPQHF. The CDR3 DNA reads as TGTGCCAGCAGTTTAGGGCCCAGGGGGAGCAATCAGCCCCAGCATTTT.

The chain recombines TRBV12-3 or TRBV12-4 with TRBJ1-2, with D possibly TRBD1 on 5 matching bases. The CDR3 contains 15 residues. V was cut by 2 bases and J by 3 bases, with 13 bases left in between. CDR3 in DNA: TGTGCCAGCAGTTTAATTGGGGGAATTGACTATGGCTACACCTTC. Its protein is CASSLIGGIDYGYTF.

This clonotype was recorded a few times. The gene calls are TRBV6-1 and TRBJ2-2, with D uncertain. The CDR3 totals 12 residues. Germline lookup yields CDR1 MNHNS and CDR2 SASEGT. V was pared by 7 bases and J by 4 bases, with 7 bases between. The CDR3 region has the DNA TGTGCCAGCAATGGTTTCACCGGGGAGCTGTTTTTT. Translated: CASNGFTGELFF.